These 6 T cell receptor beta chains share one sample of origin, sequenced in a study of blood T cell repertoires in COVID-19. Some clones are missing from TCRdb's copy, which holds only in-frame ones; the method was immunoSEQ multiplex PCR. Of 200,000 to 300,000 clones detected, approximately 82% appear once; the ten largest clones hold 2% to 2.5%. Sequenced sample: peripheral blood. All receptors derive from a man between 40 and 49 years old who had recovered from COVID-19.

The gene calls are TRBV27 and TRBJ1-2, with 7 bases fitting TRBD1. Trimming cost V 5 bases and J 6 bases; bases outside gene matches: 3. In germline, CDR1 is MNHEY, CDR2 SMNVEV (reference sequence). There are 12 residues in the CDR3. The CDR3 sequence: CASSPGTDGYTF. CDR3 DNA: TGTGCCAGCAGTCCCGGGACAGATGGCTACACCTTC.

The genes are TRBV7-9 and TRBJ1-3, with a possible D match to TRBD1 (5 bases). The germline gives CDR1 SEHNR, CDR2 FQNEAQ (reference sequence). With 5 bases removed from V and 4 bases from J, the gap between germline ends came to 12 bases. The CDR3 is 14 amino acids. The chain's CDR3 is CASSPQASGNTIYF. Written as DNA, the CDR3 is TGTGCCAGCAGCCCACAGGCTTCGGGAAACACCATATATTTT.

The CDR3 sequence: CASSYSSGRSDTQYF. The DNA for the CDR3 is TGTGCCAGCAGTTACTCGAGCGGGAGGTCAGATACGCAGTATTTT. The chain employs TRBV6-5 and TRBJ2-3; 9 bases line up with TRBD2. Germline CDR1 MNHEY, CDR2 SVGAGI. V was clipped by 0 bases and J by 4 bases; unmatched bases: 2. This CDR3 is built from 15 residues.

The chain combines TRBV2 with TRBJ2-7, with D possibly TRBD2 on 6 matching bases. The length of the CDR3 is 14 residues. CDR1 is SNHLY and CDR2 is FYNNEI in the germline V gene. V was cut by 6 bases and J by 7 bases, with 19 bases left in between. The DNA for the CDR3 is TGTGCCAGCAGGCTAACGGGGACTCCCAGGGAGCAGTACTTC. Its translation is CASRLTGTPREQYF.

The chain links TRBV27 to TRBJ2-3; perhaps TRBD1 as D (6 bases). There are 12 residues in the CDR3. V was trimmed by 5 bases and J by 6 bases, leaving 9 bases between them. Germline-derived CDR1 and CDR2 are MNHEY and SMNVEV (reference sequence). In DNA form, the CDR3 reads TGTGCCAGCAGTCCCACAGGGGATACGCAGTATTTT. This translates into CASSPTGDTQYF.

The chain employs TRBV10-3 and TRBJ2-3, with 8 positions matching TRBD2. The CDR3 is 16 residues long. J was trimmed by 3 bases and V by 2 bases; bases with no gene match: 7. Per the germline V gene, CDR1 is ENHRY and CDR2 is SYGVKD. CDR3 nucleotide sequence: TGTGCCATCAGTGAGCTTGGTACTAGCGGAACAGATACGCAGTATTTT. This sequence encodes CAISELGTSGTDTQYF.